The T cell receptor (beta chain) described here comes from a study of cytomegalovirus exposure and HLA in healthy donors. General study results and limits: Reports indicated that the classifier achieved high specificity and sensitivity in diagnosing cytomegalovirus status.

Clones were read by immunoSEQ multiplex PCR, and TCRdb kept only the in-frame ones, dropping some. The sample contains over 150,000 clones, around 96% of which appear only once. Notes on this clone: The antigen is undetermined.

The material sequenced was PBMCs. The receptor's source is a woman aged 18-30 years in good health and CMV-seronegative.

The CDR3 loop is CASSYLDRTYEQYF. CDR3 nucleotides: TGTGCCAGCAGTTACCTGGACAGGACCTACGAGCAGTACTTC. This rearrangement joins TRBV6-5 to TRBJ2-7; TRBD1 matches at 7 bases. Germline V gives CDR1 MNHEY, CDR2 SVGAGI. V shed 2 bases, J shed 2 bases, and the junction held 3 bases outside the gene matches. The CDR3 extends over 14 amino acids.